Included here is one TCR beta chain sequence, with context. Its specificity is not known. Primers for the PCR totalled 60 Vbeta and 13 Jbeta. Sequencing used immunoSEQ multiplex PCR; TCRdb keeps in-frame clones, though not all of them. The sample includes over 80,000 clones, about three quarters of them seen just once. Participants comprised healthy donors of bone marrow. There were likely unrecorded immune exposures, though donors were nominally healthy when sampled. This record belongs to a study of cytomegalovirus exposure and HLA in healthy donors. General observations from the study: In a later analysis, TCR beta V- and J-gene trimming was associated with a missense DCLRE1C variant. Testing in vitro showed a few CMV-associated chains specific for CMV antigens.

The germline gives CDR1 SNHLY, CDR2 FYNNEI. V gave up 8 bases and J gave up 1 base, with 16 bases separating them. This CDR3 comprises 15 residues. Source material: PBMCs. The sequence was collected from a man aged 40-49 years in good health and CMV-seronegative. The chain combines TRBV2 with TRBJ2-3; D might be TRBD2 (6 bases). CDR3 sequence (DNA): TGTGCCAGCGTGGAGGGAACTATTCGCACAGATACGCAGTATTTT. This translates into CASVEGTIRTDTQYF.